This T cell receptor (beta chain) comes out of a study of OX40 agonist ivuxolimab in advanced cancers. Study-wide results and caveats: The antigen specificity of the peripheral T cells (those that were expanded) was not determined.

The junction had 4 bases not matched to a gene; V was cut back by 4 bases and J by 3 bases. Germline CDR1 is SGHKS and CDR2 is YYEKEE (reference sequence). This CDR3 is 14 amino acids long. A word on this clone: Antigen specificity is unknown.

Sequencing was performed with immunoSEQ multiplex PCR; in TCRdb, only in-frame clones are kept and a portion is missing. The sample contains about 20,000 clones, almost 85% of which appear only once. Sequenced here: CD4+ or CD8+ T cells sorted from blood, sampled in a trial of the OX40 agonist ivuxolimab. The sequence came from an adult with an advanced solid tumor such as melanoma, head and neck, liver or kidney cancer. The rearrangement links TRBV5-5 to TRBJ1-1; 9 bases line up with TRBD1. The CDR3 DNA follows: TGTGCCAGCAGCCTAAGGACAGGGGACACTGAAGCTTTCTTT. It yields the protein CASSLRTGDTEAFF. Complete variable domain (other parts from reference TRBV5-5 and TRBJ1-1): DAGVTQSPTHLIKTRGQQVTLRCSPISGHKSVSWYQQVLGQGPQFIFQYYEKEERGRGNFPDRFSARQFPNYSSELNVNALLLGDSALYLCASSLRTGDTEAFFGQGTRLTVV.